A single sample is the source of the 21 T cell receptor beta chains below, sequenced in a study of blood T cell repertoires in COVID-19. Libraries were prepared by immunoSEQ multiplex PCR; TCRdb keeps only in-frame clonotypes and omits some of them. The sample lists a few hundred thousand clones, roughly 85% seen once, with 7.2% in the top ten. Sequencing used peripheral blood. Receptor source: a human donor in a cohort sampled during active COVID-19.

Concerning this clone itself: Its ends do not fully match the called genes, so a read error is possible. The gene calls are TRBV29-1 and TRBJ1-3; D gene ambiguous. This CDR3 comprises 16 residues. Germline V gives CDR1 SQVTM, CDR2 ANQGSEA. Here the CDR3 DNA reads TGCAGCGTTCGGACTTTACTGGGGAGTGAGGGAAACACCATATACTTT. Translation gives CSVRTLLGSEGNTIYF. Based on the CDR3 plus reference TRBV29-1 and TRBJ1-3, the full variable domain is SAVISQKPSRDICQRGTSLTIQCQVDSQVTMMFWYRQQPGQSLTLIATANQGSEATYESGFVIDKFPISRPNLTFSTLTVSNMSPEDSSIYLCSVRTLLGSEGNTIYFGEGSWLTVV.

This clone was found a few times. The rearrangement joins TRBV5-4 to TRBJ2-1; 9 bases are shared with TRBD2. CDR1 is SGHNT, CDR2 YYREEE, per germline (reference sequence). The CDR3 covers 17 residues. V was pared by 1 base and J by 4 bases, with 9 bases of the junction left unmatched. Here the CDR3 DNA reads TGTGCCAGCAGCTTGCTAGCGGGACCAAGGGGATACAATGAGCAGTTCTTC. The encoded protein is CASSLLAGPRGYNEQFF.

This clone was detected only a few times. This sequence joins TRBV18 and TRBJ1-1, with 8 positions matching TRBD1. From germline, CDR1 is KGHSH and CDR2 LQKENI. V lost 6 bases and J lost 4; bases outside the gene matches: 1. The CDR3 runs to 12 residues. Here the CDR3 DNA reads TGTGCCAGCTCCGGGACAGGCACTGAAGCTTTCTTT. It is translated as CASSGTGTEAFF.

The chain links TRBV19 to TRBJ1-4, with 7 nucleotides matching TRBD1. CDR3 length equals 14 residues. Germline V gene data show CDR1 as LNHDA and CDR2 as SQIVND (reference sequence). With V trimmed by 9 bases and J by 10 bases, 14 bases remained unmatched. CDR3 residues: CASGVGTEIAKLFF. For the CDR3, the DNA is TGTGCCAGCGGGGTAGGGACAGAGATCGCAAAACTGTTTTTT.

The chain has TRBV29-1 and TRBJ1-1, with TRBD1 as a possible D gene (5 bases). In germline, CDR1 is SQVTM, CDR2 ANQGSEA. The CDR3 is made up of 12 amino acids. V lost 2 bases and J 1 base, leaving 5 bases between the germline ends. CDR3 bases: TGCAGCGTTGAACAGGGGAACACTGAAGCTTTCTTT. Protein sequence: CSVEQGNTEAFF.

V usage is TRBV5-4 and J usage is TRBJ1-1, with 7 bases that match TRBD1. There are 15 residues in the CDR3. Germline V gene lookup returns CDR1 SGHNT and CDR2 YYREEE (reference sequence). The trim removed 3 bases at V and 1 base at J, leaving 6 bases unmatched. The CDR3: CASSSEGARNTEAFF. The CDR3 bases are TGTGCCAGCAGCTCCGAGGGGGCGCGGAACACTGAAGCTTTCTTT.

In its sample, this clone was seen once. The chain recombines TRBV11-2 with TRBJ2-7; TRBD2 aligns across 7 bases. Per the germline V gene, CDR1 is SGHAT and CDR2 is FQNNGV. This CDR3 is built from 16 residues. J gave up 5 bases and V 4 bases, and 14 bases lay outside the gene matches. CDR3 sequence: CASSYLDLAGEHEQYF. The CDR3, as DNA: TGTGCCAGCAGCTACCTAGATCTGGCGGGGGAACACGAGCAGTACTTC.

The rearrangement uses TRBV5-8 and TRBJ1-3; tentative D call: TRBD1 (5 bases). The CDR3 runs 16 residues. Looked up from germline, CDR1 is SGHTS and CDR2 is YDEGEE. Between the trimmed V and J ends, which lost 7 bases and 0 bases, there was a span of 17 bases. CDR3: CASPLGPGSSGNTIYF. The CDR3 region has the DNA TGTGCCAGCCCCTTGGGGCCGGGGAGCTCTGGAAACACCATATATTTT.

This chain uses TRBV28 with TRBJ1-1, with D uncertain. Germline values: CDR1 MDHEN, CDR2 SYDVKM. With 9 bases removed from V and 4 bases from J, the gap between germline ends came to 18 bases. The CDR3 sequence is 14 residues long. CDR3 bases: TGTGCCAGTATCTTTACTAGGAGGGCCACTGAAGCTTTCTTT. Translating gives CASIFTRRATEAFF.

This clone was seen a few times. V is TRBV7-2 and J is TRBJ1-3; D is undetermined. Looked up from germline, CDR1 is SGHTA and CDR2 is FQGNSA. The CDR3 runs to 16 residues. Trimming left V 3 bases short and J 0 bases short, with 12 bases between. Here the CDR3 reads CASSFLSTNSGNTIYF. CDR3 nucleotide sequence: TGTGCCAGCAGCTTTCTATCAACTAACTCTGGAAACACCATATATTTT.

This chain uses TRBV5-1 with TRBJ1-3; TRBD1 matches at 7 bases. CDR3 length equals 17 residues. CDR1 is SGHRS, CDR2 YFSETQ, per germline. V trimming: 4 bases; J trimming: 2 bases; junction bases outside the gene matches: 12. CDR3 DNA: TGCGCCAGCAGCCGACAGGGTCTGCTGGGGCCTGGAAACACCATATATTTT. Translating gives CASSRQGLLGPGNTIYF.

The V gene is TRBV19, the J gene TRBJ1-1; D unclear. This CDR3 has 14 residues. The V gene lost 9 bases and the J gene lost 11 bases, with 25 bases spanning the gap. Germline V gives CDR1 LNHDA, CDR2 SQIVND (reference sequence). The CDR3 DNA sequence: TGTGCCAGCCACCCCTTCGCCTTTAGTTCGTCTGCTTTCTTT. It encodes CASHPFAFSSSAFF.

The table lists this clone with a count of one. V usage is TRBV30 and J usage is TRBJ1-3; 7 bases line up with TRBD1. Trimming cost V 0 bases and J 0 bases; bases outside gene matches: 5. The CDR3 totals 16 residues. Germline V gene sequence: CDR1 GTSNPN, CDR2 SVGIG (reference sequence). CDR3: CAWSVGRTGSGNTIYF. The CDR3 nucleotides are TGTGCCTGGAGTGTAGGTAGGACAGGCTCTGGAAACACCATATATTTT.

The rearrangement joins TRBV6-4 to TRBJ1-2, with D unclear. The CDR3 loop spans 13 amino acids. V was pared by 2 bases and J by 5 bases, with 9 bases between. Germline-derived CDR1 and CDR2 are MRHNA and SNTAGT. This CDR3 reads CASSDGSVYGYTF. The CDR3 DNA reads as TGTGCCAGCAGTGACGGTTCAGTTTATGGCTACACCTTC.

The chain has TRBV7-9 and TRBJ1-5; D gene unclear. In germline, CDR1 is SEHNR, CDR2 FQNEAQ (reference sequence). V lost 5 bases and J lost 0, with 8 bases in between. The CDR3 is made up of 14 amino acids. For the CDR3, the DNA is TGTGCCAGCAGCCGAGGTAGTAGCAATCAGCCCCAGCATTTT. Its translation: CASSRGSSNQPQHF.

V is TRBV10-2 and J is TRBJ2-3; D is uncertain. The CDR3 sequence is 12 residues long. CDR1 and CDR2 from the germline V gene are WSHSY and SAAADI. V gave up 10 bases and J gave up 4 bases, with 12 bases separating them. CDR3 DNA: TGCGCCACCCTAATACGGGCAGATACGCAGTATTTT. Encoded protein: CATLIRADTQYF.

The J gene is TRBJ2-3, the V gene TRBV6-5, with 9 bases identical to TRBD2. The CDR3 extends over 14 amino acids. The V segment lost 6 bases and the J segment 2 bases; nucleotides outside the gene matches: 3. CDR1 and CDR2 (germline): MNHEY, SVGAGI. Written as DNA, the CDR3 is TGTGCCAGCAGCGTGGGACTAGCCACAGATACGCAGTATTTT. Its protein is CASSVGLATDTQYF.

This sequence joins TRBV7-8 and TRBJ2-3; D is perhaps TRBD1 (6 bases). V was shortened by 4 bases and J by 8 bases, with 16 bases between the two germline ends. Germline CDR1 and CDR2: SGHVS and FQNEAQ. This CDR3 spans 14 amino acids. The DNA of the CDR3 is TGTGCCAGCAGCTGGACAGCGACTGGCGGTACGCAGTATTTT. Translating it yields CASSWTATGGTQYF.

The rearrangement uses TRBV2 and TRBJ1-2; unclear D gene. Trimming shortened V by 5 bases and J by 8 bases, and 12 bases separated the two germline ends. Per germline, CDR1 SNHLY and CDR2 FYNNEI. The CDR3 totals 12 residues. CDR3 sequence reads: CASSREREGYTF. As DNA, the CDR3 is TGTGCCAGCAGTCGCGAACGAGAAGGCTACACCTTC.

This sequence joins TRBV10-1 and TRBJ2-3; perhaps TRBD2 as D (6 bases). The CDR3 is 14 residues long. Trimming left V 2 bases short and J 0 bases short, with 6 bases between. CDR1 is WNHNN, CDR2 SYGVQD, per germline (reference sequence). The CDR3 protein is CASSEAGSTDTQYF. The CDR3 coding sequence is TGCGCCAGCAGTGAGGCGGGGAGCACAGATACGCAGTATTTT.

The chain couples TRBV5-6 to TRBJ2-7; tentatively, D is TRBD1 (6 bases). The CDR3 is 14 amino acids. V was pared by 3 bases and J by 2 bases, with 12 bases between. CDR1 and CDR2 from the germline V gene are SGHDT and YYEEEE. The CDR3 sequence is CASSSGTLPYEQYF. In DNA form, the CDR3 reads TGTGCCAGCAGCTCCGGGACACTACCCTACGAGCAGTACTTC.